Following are 16 T cell receptor beta chains from one sample sequenced in a study of OX40 agonist ivuxolimab in advanced cancers. Here immunoSEQ multiplex PCR was the method, and the copy in TCRdb shows in-frame clones only, minus some. There are about 58,000 clones in the sample; around 79% occur only once, and roughly 1.2% lies in the top ten. The specimen was CD4+ or CD8+ T cells sorted from blood, collected in a trial of the OX40 agonist ivuxolimab. Source of these receptors: an adult with an advanced solid tumor such as melanoma, head and neck, liver or kidney cancer.

This clone was detected only once. The chain uses TRBV5-1 and TRBJ2-3; 10 nucleotides agree with TRBD1. V was clipped by 4 bases and J by 0 bases; unmatched bases: 2. The CDR3 spans 15 residues. The germline V gene has CDR1 SGHRS and CDR2 YFSETQ. The CDR3 sequence: CASSKDRGSTDTQYF. DNA for the CDR3: TGCGCCAGCAGCAAGGACAGGGGGAGCACAGATACGCAGTATTTT.

V and J are TRBV2 and TRBJ1-5, with 7 bases lining up with TRBD1. The CDR3 has 13 residues. The J segment lost 7 bases and the V segment lost 8 bases, leaving 8 bases of the junction unmatched. Germline CDR1 and CDR2: SNHLY and FYNNEI. CDR3 in DNA: TGTGCCAGCGGAGACAGGGCGGGACAGCCCCAGCATTTT. Encoded protein: CASGDRAGQPQHF.

This clone was detected only once. The chain couples TRBV11-3 to TRBJ2-5; possible D gene TRBD1, 5 bases. Trimming took off 0 bases at V and 11 bases at J, with 16 bases between the two ends. The germline CDR1 and CDR2 sequences are SGHNT and YENEEA. This CDR3 has 14 residues. This CDR3 is CASSLEPGPSEQYF. DNA for the CDR3: TGTGCCAGCAGCTTAGAACCAGGGCCCTCGGAGCAGTACTTC. Based on the CDR3 plus reference TRBV11-3 and TRBJ2-5, the full variable domain is EAGVVQSPRYKIIEKKQPVAFWCNPISGHNTLYWYLQNLGQGPELLIRYENEEAVDDSQLPKDRFSAERLKGVDSTLKIQPAELGDSAVYLCASSLEPGPSEQYFGPGTRLLVL.

The J gene is TRBJ2-5, the V gene TRBV7-3; D may match TRBD1 or TRBD2 (6 bases each). V dropped 8 bases and J dropped 5 bases, with 15 bases sitting between them. The CDR3 consists of 13 residues. Germline loops: CDR1 SGHTA, CDR2 FQGTGA. The CDR3 protein is CASSRGLGETQYF. CDR3 bases: TGTGCCAGCTCTCGGGGGCTGGGGGAGACCCAGTACTTC. Together with reference TRBV7-3 and TRBJ2-5, the CDR3 gives the full variable domain: GAGVSQTPSNKVTEKGKYVELRCDPISGHTALYWYRQSLGQGPEFLIYFQGTGAADDSGLPNDRFFAVRPEGSVSTLKIQRTERGDSAVYLCASSRGLGETQYFGPGTRLLVL.

This chain uses TRBV7-9 with TRBJ2-1; 9 nucleotides agree with TRBD2. The CDR3 is 18 residues long. CDR1 and CDR2 (germline): SEHNR, FQNEAQ (reference sequence). Losses at the gene ends were 5 bases for V and 0 bases for J; bases not matched to a gene: 11. The CDR3 reads CASSVRLAGSSSYNEQFF. CDR3 nucleotide sequence: TGTGCCAGCAGCGTCCGGCTAGCGGGATCGAGCTCCTACAATGAGCAGTTCTTC.

The J gene is TRBJ1-5, the V gene TRBV11-2; D is possibly TRBD1 (5 bases). V was trimmed by 0 bases and J by 10 bases, leaving 10 bases between them. Germline V gene data show CDR1 as SGHAT and CDR2 as FQNNGV. The CDR3 contains 13 residues. The CDR3: CASSLDWGSPQHF. In DNA form, the CDR3 reads TGTGCCAGCAGCTTAGACTGGGGCAGCCCCCAGCATTTT.

This sequence joins TRBV6-5 and TRBJ1-1; D unresolved. The germline CDR1 and CDR2 sequences are MNHEY and SVGAGI. The CDR3 sequence is 12 residues long. V was pared by 7 bases and J by 4 bases, with 10 bases between. For the CDR3, the DNA is TGTGCCAGCACTGCGTGGGGCACTGAAGCTTTCTTT. Translation gives CASTAWGTEAFF.

This sequence joins TRBV29-1 and TRBJ1-2, with 10 positions matching TRBD1. This CDR3 has 11 amino acids. V lost 6 bases and J lost 8; bases outside the gene matches: 3. Germline assignment: CDR1 SQVTM and CDR2 ANQGSEA. CDR3 loop: CSVGQGGGYTF. In DNA form, the CDR3 reads TGCAGCGTCGGACAGGGGGGCGGCTACACCTTC.

The chain is built from TRBV19 and TRBJ2-5; D gene uncertain. Germline-derived CDR1 and CDR2 are LNHDA and SQIVND (reference sequence). The CDR3 is made up of 11 amino acids. V was cut by 3 bases and J by 5 bases, with 4 bases left in between. The CDR3, as DNA: TGTGCCAGTAGTATGAGCGAGACCCAGTACTTC. Protein sequence: CASSMSETQYF.

This chain links TRBV28 with TRBJ1-2, with 9 bases matching TRBD1. CDR3 length: 13 amino acids. V lost 6 bases, J lost 7 bases, and 6 bases stayed unmatched. Germline lookup yields CDR1 MDHEN and CDR2 SYDVKM. CDR3 sequence: CASSRGQGSGYTF. Here the CDR3 DNA reads TGTGCCAGCAGCAGAGGACAGGGGAGTGGCTACACCTTC.

This clone came up a few times. The chain has TRBV5-1 and TRBJ1-4; TRBD1 matches 7 bases. CDR1 and CDR2 (germline): SGHRS, YFSETQ. The J segment lost 4 bases and the V segment lost 5 bases, leaving 11 bases of the junction unmatched. This CDR3 spans 16 amino acids. The CDR3 coding sequence is TGCGCCAGCAGTTCCGCCACAGGGGCTGGTAATGAAAAACTGTTTTTT. Translation: CASSSATGAGNEKLFF.

The gene calls are TRBV5-8 and TRBJ2-5, with unresolved D. With 4 bases removed from V and 1 base from J, the gap between germline ends came to 20 bases. Germline V lookup: CDR1 SGHTS, CDR2 YDEGEE. CDR3 length equals 17 residues. As DNA, the CDR3 is TGTGCCAGCAGCCGTCTCCTAGGTCCCTCCCTCCAAGAGACCCAGTACTTC. Its translation is CASSRLLGPSLQETQYF.

The chain has TRBV30 and TRBJ2-1, with a weak D call TRBD1 (6 bases). CDR1 is GTSNPN, CDR2 SVGIG, per germline (reference sequence). V lost 5 bases and J lost 2, with 13 bases in between. The CDR3 is 14 residues long. This CDR3 is CAWDSGGTYNEQFF. The CDR3 region has the DNA TGTGCCTGGGATTCTGGGGGCACCTACAATGAGCAGTTCTTC.

The chain is built from TRBV5-1 and TRBJ2-1; 14 bases are a match to TRBD2. There are 18 residues in the CDR3. Trimming took 4 bases from V and 0 from J; bases not matched to a gene: 6. Germline-derived CDR1 and CDR2 are SGHRS and YFSETQ. The DNA for the CDR3 is TGCGCCAGCAGCAATCCCGGGACTAGCGGGAGCTCCTACAATGAGCAGTTCTTC. It translates to CASSNPGTSGSSYNEQFF.

This clone was found a few times. The chain employs TRBV7-9 and TRBJ2-1; tentatively, D is TRBD1 or TRBD2 (6 bases each). Germline V gene data show CDR1 as SEHNR and CDR2 as FQNEAQ (reference sequence). With 3 bases removed from V and 7 bases from J, the gap between germline ends came to 25 bases. The CDR3 is 18 residues long. Here the CDR3 DNA reads TGTGCCAGCAGCTTTGGGGGGATGCGCAGGACAGAAACTAATGAGCAGTTCTTC. It yields the protein CASSFGGMRRTETNEQFF. The variable domain in full, with the rest retrieved from reference TRBV7-9 and TRBJ2-1, is DTGVSQNPRHKITKRGQNVTFRCDPISEHNRLYWYRQTLGQGPEFLTYFQNEAQLEKSRLLSDRFSAERPKGSFSTLEIQRTEQGDSAMYLCASSFGGMRRTETNEQFFGPGTRLTVL.

The chain couples TRBV7-9 to TRBJ2-5, with D possibly TRBD1 on 5 matching bases. The CDR3 runs to 13 residues. Germline V gene data show CDR1 as SEHNR and CDR2 as FQNEAQ (reference sequence). The ends were cut back, 3 bases at V and 2 bases at J, with 7 bases in the middle. In nucleotides, the CDR3 is TGTGCCAGCAGCTTTTCAGGGCAAGAGACCCAGTACTTC. Its protein is CASSFSGQETQYF.